This TCR beta chain came from a study of T cells in localized non-small cell lung cancer (dated by TCRdb to 2020 to 2021). For the wider study: The study analyzed T cell repertoires of over 200 early-stage NSCLC patients, comparing tumors and uninvolved tumor-adjacent lungs. The cohort consisted of approximately 240 treatment-naive NSCLC patients whose localized lung tumors had been resected. Of the NSCLC patients, 129 were male and around 97 were female, and the mean age was approximately 66 years.

V lost 2 bases and J lost 2 bases; the stretch between them is 6 bases long. There are 13 amino acids in the CDR3, from cysteine to phenylalanine inclusive. Kept here is only the CDR3 DNA, which spans 39 bases and is read in frame from base 1. CDR1 and CDR2 (SGHTA, FQGNSA) derive from the germline V gene. Beyond this particular receptor, the publication reports: Since the design was exploratory, TCR variables were selected using unadjusted p-values with no false-discovery rate correction. Longer overall survival was associated with higher T cell density in blood, whereas shorter survival was associated with higher clonality in adjacent lung. A median of 57 of the top 100 tumor clones turned up in the paired uninvolved adjacent lung, and around 27 of those clones also ranked among the top 100 of that same adjacent lung. Uninvolved tumor-adjacent lung showed the highest T cell clonality, higher than tumor, which suggests more focused antigenic responses in the adjacent lung. Because multi-region tumor sequencing was not performed, intratumor heterogeneity could not be ruled out.

The immunoSEQ Assay was used to sequence TCR beta CDR3 regions from DNA. Turning to the authors' computational methods: To compute T cell density, TCR beta template counts were normalized to usable DNA, which was estimated by amplifying housekeeping genes. Richness was estimated using the preseqR package, with extrapolation to 400,000 templates for PBMC samples and to 120,000 templates for tissue samples. Clonality was taken to be one minus Pielou's evenness. To identify tissue-enriched TCRs, differential abundance testing was run on productive amino-acid clonotypes with a minimum total count of 5 and an alpha of 0.1. Repertoire overlap between compartments was quantified with the Jaccard Index and Morisita Overlap Index. GLIPH grouped TCR beta CDR3s together with public tetramer-defined viral CDR3s, and a viral motif had to include at least three viral sequences and also show V-gene enrichment. The immuneACCESS repertoire file appears here via TCRdb, limited to in-frame rearrangements. These files lack a portion of the clones; in checked studies, under half of the deficit traces to unresolved V genes, and the cause of the others is not known. V and J calls and clone size are as listed in that table; D and trimming were resolved from the DNA. Here the sample has tens of thousands of clones; roughly four fifths occur a single time. The ten most abundant clones make up approximately 12% of the sample.

With regard to this clone: Its target antigen remains unknown. It has no much larger one-base neighbor in the sample; base qualities were not kept.

At diagnosis, peripheral blood, uninvolved tumor-adjacent lung and tumor were collected and stored as a combination of fresh-frozen and FFPE material. For TCR repertoire profiling, blood samples were analyzed in the form of peripheral blood mononuclear cells. Sequenced material: peripheral blood, taken before any cancer treatment. The sequence was collected from an older female donor with stage I lung adenocarcinoma. In this chain, TRBV7-2 is recombined with TRBJ1-1; no D gene can be assigned with confidence. The nucleotides are TGTGCCAGCAGCTTAAGCCTAAACACTGAAGCTTTCTTT. It is translated as CASSLSLNTEAFF.